This TCR beta chain was sequenced in a study of blood T cell repertoires in COVID-19 (dated by TCRdb to about 2020). Regarding the complete study: The collaborator samples originated in the United States, Italy and Spain and spanned the acute and convalescent phases of COVID-19. The material from the prospective study consisted of cDNA or gDNA derived from T cells, B-cell-depleted T cells, or PBMCs. The dataset comprised deeply sampled blood TCRbeta repertoires from subjects exposed to, actively infected with, or recovered from COVID-19. The repertoires were released in a freely available public database intended as a resource for research on the immune response to SARS-CoV-2. The samples were drawn from the first 160 participants of the ongoing ImmuneRACE study and from 950 to 1,500 subjects provided by 6 global collaborators. Nearly every sample came with metadata listing a de-identified subject ID, COVID-19 status, age in years and sex. Where available, HLA class I and class II types were obtained from metadata supplied by the sample provider rather than from assay-based typing.

V is pared back by 7 bases and J by 0 bases, with 10 bases lying between the germline termini. Including the terminal cysteine and phenylalanine, the CDR3 comprises 14 residues. This entry keeps only the CDR3 DNA: 42 bases, framed from base 1. The germline V gene encodes CDR1 MDHEN and CDR2 SYDVKM. TCRbeta CDR3 regions were amplified from genomic DNA using the immunoSEQ Assay, a bias-controlled multiplex PCR. The study's processing was this. The number of nucleated cells in each sample was estimated from the amplification of reference gene primers within the assay. To quantify the absolute abundance of each unique TCRbeta CDR3 rearrangement, sequence reads were collapsed and filtered. Productive Simpson clonality was computed per sample as the square root of Simpson's diversity index over productive rearrangements. The table was pulled from immuneACCESS by TCRdb, which kept in-frame rearrangements only. Such tables lose some clones; where checked, under half of the loss comes from unresolved V genes, and the rest has no known cause. That table furnishes V, J and clone size, whereas the DNA furnished D and trimming. This sample has hundreds of thousands of clones in its table, and less than 85% of those were observed once. The top ten clones comprise approximately 2.6% of the sample.

About this clone itself: What this receptor recognizes is not known. No base quality information exists; no much larger clone differs at one position.

Each collaborating institution followed its own protocols to collect whole blood in K2EDTA tubes. For TCRbeta analysis, collaborator samples were shipped as frozen whole blood, as isolated PBMCs, or as DNA extracted from either sample type. General findings and caveats noted by the study authors: How much clinical and demographic metadata was included differed by source and by participant, and the metadata was provided uncurated.

The TCR originated in a woman aged 70-85 years with active or convalescent COVID-19. The chain is made from TRBV28 and TRBJ1-5; 5 matching bases give a weak D call of TRBD1. Sequences were obtained from peripheral blood. Read as DNA, the sequence is TGTGCCAGCACCCAGGACACTAGCAATCAGCCCCAGCATTTT. Its protein is CASTQDTSNQPQHF. Here the CDR3 is joined to the reference TRBV28 and TRBJ1-5 genes, and the full variable domain is: DVKVTQSSRYLVKRTGEKVFLECVQDMDHENMFWYRQDPGLGLRLIYFSYDVKMKEKGDIPEGYSVSREKKERFSLILESASTNQTSMYLCASTQDTSNQPQHFGDGTRLSIL.